This entry features one TCR beta chain sequence. The antigen remains unidentified. This entry belongs to a study of cytomegalovirus exposure and HLA in healthy donors. General observations from the study: Solely CMV serostatus was available to characterize immune exposure. Listed as cytomegalovirus-associated were over 150 TCR beta chains. V segments that were indistinguishable, TRBV6-2 and TRBV6-3 among them, were omitted from analysis.

PCR involved 60 Vbeta and 13 Jbeta primers. Data came from immunoSEQ multiplex PCR; TCRdb stores just in-frame clones and leaves some out. Of 150,000 to 200,000 clones listed, roughly 77% are singletons. The CDR3 runs to 16 residues. V gave up 5 bases and J gave up 2 bases; unmatched junction bases: 7. Germline CDR1 and CDR2: SNHLY and FYNNEI. The donors, nominally healthy at sampling, likely had unrecorded immune exposures. The sequenced material came from PBMCs. This TCR was recovered from a woman in her forties or fifties in good health and CMV-seronegative. The V and J genes are TRBV2 and TRBJ2-5; TRBD2 agrees at 11 bases. CDR3 bases: TGTGCCAGCAGTCCTACTAGACTAGCGGGGCAAGAGACCCAGTACTTC. Its translation: CASSPTRLAGQETQYF.